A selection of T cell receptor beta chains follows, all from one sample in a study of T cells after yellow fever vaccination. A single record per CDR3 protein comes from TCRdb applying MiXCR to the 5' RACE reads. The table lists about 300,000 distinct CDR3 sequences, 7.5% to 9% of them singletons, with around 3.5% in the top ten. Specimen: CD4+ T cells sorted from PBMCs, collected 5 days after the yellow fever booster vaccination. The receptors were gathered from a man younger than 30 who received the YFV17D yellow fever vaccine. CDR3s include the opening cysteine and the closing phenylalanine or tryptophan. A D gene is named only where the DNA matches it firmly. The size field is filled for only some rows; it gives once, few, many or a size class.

TGTGCCAGCTCCGCGACAGTAGGAGGCTACACCTTC CASSATVGGYTF TRBJ1-2 . TRBV18 .
TGCAGTGTCTCCGGGGGATCAGGATCGAACACCGGGGAGCTGTTTTTT CSVSGGSGSNTGELFF TRBJ2-2 . TRBV20-1 .
TGCGCCACCAGTGCCTTGGACCGCGGTTCCGGGGAGCTGTTTTTT CATSALDRGSGELFF TRBJ2-2 . TRBV24-1 .
TGTGCCAGCGTATGGGGGCTAGCGGGGCTACGGACCCAGTACTTC CASVWGLAGLRTQYF TRBJ2-5 . TRBV7-8 TRBD2
TGCAGGATCGGGGGGGCCAGCACAGATACGCAGTATTTT CRIGGASTDTQYF TRBJ2-3 . TRBV20-1 TRBD2
TGTGCCAGCAGGGAGACAGGGAATTCCTACAATGAGCAGTTCTTC CASRETGNSYNEQFF TRBJ2-1 few TRBV2 TRBD1
TGTGCCAGCAGCCCCCAGACAGGGGTAGAAGCTTTCTTT CASSPQTGVEAFF TRBJ1-1 . TRBV7-3 TRBD1
TGTGCCAGCAGCCCTGAGCCCCGGTTGGGGCTAGACACCGGGGAGCTGTTTTTT CASSPEPRLGLDTGELFF TRBJ2-2 many TRBV5-5 .
TGTGCCAGCAGTTTAGCCTCCGGGACTAGTCAGTTCTTC CASSLASGTSQFF TRBJ2-1 many TRBV12-3/TRBV12-4 TRBD2
TGTGCCAGCAGTTCACCTAGCGGGGGGGGAGATACGCAGTATTTT CASSSPSGGGDTQYF TRBJ2-3 few TRBV28 TRBD2
TGCAGTGCTAGAGATCCGGGGGTTAGCAATCAGCCCCAGCATTTT CSARDPGVSNQPQHF TRBJ1-5 . TRBV20-1 .
TGCAGTGCTAGTGGCCGGGTGGTTGGAGAGCAGTTCTTC CSASGRVVGEQFF TRBJ2-1 . TRBV20-1 .
TGTGCCAGCAGCTTAGCCGGACGGAACTATGGCTACACCTTC CASSLAGRNYGYTF TRBJ1-2 . TRBV7-2 .
TGTGCCAGCAGCCAAGGGCCAGGCACCATGAACACTGAAGCTTTCTTT CASSQGPGTMNTEAFF TRBJ1-1 . TRBV14 .
TGTGCCAGCACCAACAAAGGAGCCGGGGAGGGTGGCTACACCTTC CASTNKGAGEGGYTF TRBJ1-2 . TRBV12-3/TRBV12-4 .
TGTGCCAGCAGCTTACGACAGGGGATTCTATACGAGCAGTACTTC CASSLRQGILYEQYF TRBJ2-7 . TRBV7-8 TRBD1
TGTGCCAGCAGTGCGTGGGACAGGGGGGAAAGTTCACCCCTCCACTTT CASSAWDRGESSPLHF TRBJ1-6 . TRBV27 TRBD1
TGTGCCAGCAGCTCTCCGGGACAGGGGGGCGGTGAGCCCCAGCATTTT CASSSPGQGGGEPQHF TRBJ1-5 few TRBV12-3/TRBV12-4 TRBD1
TGTGCCAGCAGCCGGGGGCGGCCCCAGTACTTC CASSRGRPQYF TRBJ2-5 many TRBV3-1 .
TGTGCCAGCAGCTTAGTAGGAGCGAACACCGGGGAGCTGTTTTTT CASSLVGANTGELFF TRBJ2-2 . TRBV7-2 .
TGCAGCGTTGAAAAGGCATGGGGGGGCCGAACTGAAGCTTTCTTT CSVEKAWGGRTEAFF TRBJ1-1 few TRBV29-1 .
TGTGCCAGCAGCTTATTGGGTGGGGGCTTGAAGGAAAAACTGTTTTTT CASSLLGGGLKEKLFF TRBJ1-4 . TRBV7-2 .
TGCGCCAGCAGCTTAGATACCGGGACACTCCTTGTTGGTGATACGCAGTATTTT CASSLDTGTLLVGDTQYF TRBJ2-3 many TRBV5-1 .
TGTGCCAGCAGGGGGACAGGGGCCGGCTACACCTTC CASRGTGAGYTF TRBJ1-2 few TRBV2 TRBD1
TGCAGCGTTGGAATAAGTCCCTCTGGAAACACCATATATTTT CSVGISPSGNTIYF TRBJ1-3 few TRBV29-1 .
TGTGCCAGCTCGAGCGGCAGCCTAGCGCCCCAGCATTTT CASSSGSLAPQHF TRBJ1-5 . TRBV7-9 .
TGTGCCATCACCAATCTAGCGGGGGGGCCGTCAGATACGCAGTATTTT CAITNLAGGPSDTQYF TRBJ2-3 few TRBV10-3 TRBD2
TGTGCCAGCAGCCCCAGACGTGGGAAGAACACTGAAGCTTTCTTT CASSPRRGKNTEAFF TRBJ1-1 . TRBV7-2 .
TGCGCCAGCAGCCAGGACAGGGGTGAGGGTGGCTACACCTTC CASSQDRGEGGYTF TRBJ1-2 . TRBV5-1 TRBD1
TGTGCCAGCTCACCTATGACAGGGTGGACTGAAGCTTTCTTT CASSPMTGWTEAFF TRBJ1-1 . TRBV18 TRBD1
TGTGCCAGCAGCCCAACCGGGACGCTCCCATACGAGCAGTACTTC CASSPTGTLPYEQYF TRBJ2-7 few TRBV5-5 .
TGCGCCAGCAGCGTCGGGACAGGCTATAATTCACCCCTCCACTTT CASSVGTGYNSPLHF TRBJ1-6 many TRBV5-1 TRBD1
TGTGCCAGCAACCCCACAGGGGGAGCGAACACCGGGGAGCTGTTTTTT CASNPTGGANTGELFF TRBJ2-2 few TRBV12-3/TRBV12-4 TRBD1
TGCGCCAGCAGCCACTGGACAGGGTCTCAACATACGCAGTATTTT CASSHWTGSQHTQYF TRBJ2-3 . TRBV4-1 TRBD1
TGTGCCAGAGGGACGGCAGGGAGTTTCGGGGGCTACACCTTC CARGTAGSFGGYTF TRBJ1-2 few TRBV2 .
TGCAGTGCTACGCCCCGGGACAGAGGACTAGCGGGGGCCTACAATGAGCAGTTCTTC CSATPRDRGLAGAYNEQFF TRBJ2-1 . TRBV20-1 TRBD2
TGTGCCAGCAGCAAAGCGCTGGCAGCTCGGCAGCCCCAGCATTTT CASSKALAARQPQHF TRBJ1-5 many TRBV21-1 .
TGTGCCTGGAGTGACAGCCTTCAAGGGGGCTACACCTTC CAWSDSLQGGYTF TRBJ1-2 few TRBV30 .
TGCAGTGCCTCGAGGTCGACAGTCACCGGGGAGCTGTTTTTT CSASRSTVTGELFF TRBJ2-2 few TRBV20-1 .
TGTGCCAGCAGCCCCGGGGGGGGTTGGTGGCAGCAGTTCTTC CASSPGGGWWQQFF TRBJ2-1 many TRBV7-3 TRBD2
TGTGCCAGCAGCCAAGAAAACCTAAAGGTAGATACGCAGTATTTT CASSQENLKVDTQYF TRBJ2-3 . TRBV3-1 .
TGTGCCCCCTCCCCGAACTCCTACAATGAGCAGTTCTTC CAPSPNSYNEQFF TRBJ2-1 many TRBV7-9 .
TGTGCCAGCAGCCCCCAGCCGGGATCCGGTGTTAAAAACATTCAGTACTTC CASSPQPGSGVKNIQYF TRBJ2-4 . TRBV7-8 .
TGTGCCAGCAGCCAAGCGCCAGCTATGAACACTGAAGCTTTCTTT CASSQAPAMNTEAFF TRBJ1-1 . TRBV14 .
TGTGCCAGCAGTTTAGGGTGGAGGGGCCGGGGCAATCAGCCCCAGCATTTT CASSLGWRGRGNQPQHF TRBJ1-5 . TRBV27 .
TGTGCCAGCAGTCGGGCAGGGGCAGATACGCAGTATTTT CASSRAGADTQYF TRBJ2-3 many TRBV12-3/TRBV12-4 .
TGTGCCAGCAGCTCCCGGGCGGGGGTCGGCTACACCTTC CASSSRAGVGYTF TRBJ1-2 . TRBV7-9 .
TGTGCCAGCAGCTTAGCGCGGGCTAGCGCTGGGCAAGAGACCCAGTACTTC CASSLARASAGQETQYF TRBJ2-5 . TRBV7-2 .
TGTGCCAGCAGTGCAGCAGCCTCTGGGGCCAACGTCCTGACTTTC CASSAAASGANVLTF TRBJ2-6 . TRBV6-1 .
TGTGCCAGTACCCCTGCCAGGGGGCGAATTACCGGGGAGCTGTTTTTT CASTPARGRITGELFF TRBJ2-2 . TRBV19 TRBD1
TGCGCCAGCAGCTCGGGAGCCCTCAACACCGGGGAGCTGTTTTTT CASSSGALNTGELFF TRBJ2-2 many TRBV5-1 .
TGTGCCAGCAGTGGCTGGCATCGCTCCTACAATGAGCAGTTCTTC CASSGWHRSYNEQFF TRBJ2-1 . TRBV6-6 .
TGTGCCAGCAGCCACAACTCTGGGGCCAACGTCCTGACTTTC CASSHNSGANVLTF TRBJ2-6 . TRBV7-9 .
TGCAGTGCCCCGAACCCAGAAAAGAACACTGAAGCTTTCTTT CSAPNPEKNTEAFF TRBJ1-1 . TRBV20-1 .